The sequence of this TCR beta chain was determined in a study of blood T cell repertoires in COVID-19. Assay: immunoSEQ multiplex PCR; the TCRdb copy retains only in-frame clones and omits some. The table has roughly 230,000 clones, 80% to 90% seen once. V shed 0 bases, J shed 2 bases, and the junction held 10 bases outside the gene matches. Germline-derived CDR1 and CDR2 are ENHRY and SYGVKD. The CDR3 sequence is 18 residues long. The sequencing input was peripheral blood. This clonotype originated in a woman aged 40-49 years who had recovered from COVID-19. The chain carries TRBV10-3 and TRBJ2-3, with 8 nucleotides matching TRBD2. CDR3 in amino acids: CAISESFRAGEHTDTQYF. In DNA form, the CDR3 reads TGTGCCATCAGTGAGTCATTTCGAGCGGGAGAACACACAGATACGCAGTATTTT.